Each of the 20 T cell receptor beta chains below was sequenced from the same sample in a study of OX40 agonist ivuxolimab in advanced cancers. The method was immunoSEQ multiplex PCR; TCRdb's version includes in-frame clones alone and lacks a portion of them. The sample has about 73,000 clones, more than 85% seen once. The sequencing here drew on CD4+ or CD8+ T cells sorted from blood, taken in a trial of the OX40 agonist ivuxolimab. The receptors here all came from an adult with an advanced solid tumor such as melanoma, head and neck, liver or kidney cancer.

The rearrangement joins TRBV27 to TRBJ2-7; TRBD1 matches 9 bases. The CDR3 runs 15 residues. The J segment lost 2 bases and the V segment lost 7 bases, leaving 9 bases of the junction unmatched. In germline, CDR1 is MNHEY, CDR2 SMNVEV (reference sequence). The chain's CDR3 is CASTLGTGNTYEQYF. CDR3 in DNA: TGTGCCAGCACATTAGGGACAGGGAACACCTACGAGCAGTACTTC.

This clone was seen once. The genes are TRBV14 and TRBJ2-1; a possible D gene is TRBD1 (5 bases). The ends were cut back, 4 bases at V and 3 bases at J, with 13 bases in the middle. The V gene's germline CDR1 is SGHDN and CDR2 FVKESK. The CDR3 contains 15 residues. CDR3 nucleotides: TGTGCCAGCAGCCCGCTCCAGGGCCGCTACAATGAGCAGTTCTTC. Its protein is CASSPLQGRYNEQFF.

The rearrangement joins TRBV11-2 to TRBJ2-1, with a tentative D call TRBD2 (5 bases). V dropped 3 bases and J dropped 0 bases, with 15 bases sitting between them. CDR1 and CDR2 (germline): SGHAT, FQNNGV. The CDR3 totals 17 residues. CDR3 in DNA: TGTGCCAGCAGCTTGGTCTCGATGGGGAGCTCCTACAATGAGCAGTTCTTC. It yields the protein CASSLVSMGSSYNEQFF.

In this sample, this clone turned up a few times. The genes are TRBV5-4 and TRBJ1-1; D call uncertain. From germline, CDR1 is SGHNT and CDR2 YYREEE (reference sequence). Trimming took off 3 bases at V and 2 bases at J, with 14 bases between the two ends. CDR3 length equals 15 residues. As DNA, the CDR3 is TGTGCCAGCAGCTATGTTGTGGCGGGAAACACTGAAGCTTTCTTT. This sequence encodes CASSYVVAGNTEAFF. The full variable domain, in which reference TRBV5-4 and TRBJ1-1 provide the parts outside the CDR3, is ETGVTQSPTHLIKTRGQQVTLRCSSQSGHNTVSWYQQALGQGPQFIFQYYREEENGRGNFPPRFSGLQFPNYSSELNVNALELDDSALYLCASSYVVAGNTEAFFGQGTRLTVV.

This chain connects TRBV9 to TRBJ2-1, with TRBD2 identical over 8 bases. This CDR3 is built from 17 residues. Germline CDR1 and CDR2: SGDLS and YYNGEE. V shed 0 bases, J shed 8 bases, and the junction held 13 bases outside the gene matches. In DNA, the CDR3 is TGTGCCAGCAGCGTAGAAACGGGAGGGCCGGCGTTCGATGAGCAGTTCTTC. Encoded protein: CASSVETGGPAFDEQFF.

The gene calls are TRBV30 and TRBJ2-2; maybe TRBD2 (6 bases). This CDR3 has 16 residues. Germline values: CDR1 GTSNPN, CDR2 SVGIG (reference sequence). The ends were cut back, 4 bases at V and 2 bases at J, with 17 bases in the middle. Here the CDR3 DNA reads TGTGCCTGGACTACGCAGGCGGGAATCAACACCGGGGAGCTGTTTTTT. The encoded protein is CAWTTQAGINTGELFF.

The chain uses TRBV6-1 and TRBJ1-2; D remains unclear. Trimming took off 0 bases at V and 4 bases at J, with 12 bases between the two ends. The V gene's germline CDR1 is MNHNS and CDR2 SASEGT. This CDR3 has 15 residues. In DNA, the CDR3 is TGTGCCAGCAGTGAAGCGCTAGGACGGACCTATGGCTACACCTTC. It yields the protein CASSEALGRTYGYTF.

Concerning this clone: A junction end diverges from the germline sequence, so it may reflect a read error. V and J are TRBV10-1 and TRBJ2-7; the match to TRBD2 covers 7 bases. The CDR3 has 13 amino acids. CDR1 WNHNN and CDR2 SYGVQD come from the germline V gene (reference sequence). The CDR3 nucleotides are TGCGCCAGCAGTGAGAGCGGGACCTACGAGCAATACTTC. Amino acid sequence: CASSESGTYEQYF.

The chain is built from TRBV20-1 and TRBJ2-3; D uncertain. The CDR3 runs to 11 residues. CDR1 DFQATT and CDR2 SNEGSKA come from the germline V gene (reference sequence). V gave up 3 bases and J gave up 4 bases, with 5 bases separating them. This chain's CDR3 is CSASPSDTQYF. The CDR3 bases are TGCAGTGCTAGTCCATCAGATACGCAGTATTTT.

The rearrangement joins TRBV6-1 to TRBJ2-2; 9 positions match TRBD1. J was trimmed by 6 bases and V by 6 bases; bases with no gene match: 8. Germline CDR1 reads MNHNS; CDR2 reads SASEGT. The CDR3 extends over 15 amino acids. The CDR3 region is CASRGWGTGSGELFF. CDR3 DNA sequence: TGTGCCAGCAGGGGGTGGGGGACAGGGTCCGGGGAGCTGTTTTTT.

V usage is TRBV7-2 and J usage is TRBJ2-1, with D possibly TRBD2 on 6 matching bases. The CDR3 covers 17 residues. V was cut by 5 bases and J by 0 bases, with 17 bases left in between. The germline CDR1 and CDR2 sequences are SGHTA and FQGNSA. CDR3 amino acids: CASSLGGRGLSYNEQFF. DNA of the CDR3: TGTGCCAGCAGCCTAGGAGGACGGGGACTCTCCTACAATGAGCAGTTCTTC.

This rearrangement joins TRBV10-3 to TRBJ2-2; D remains ambiguous. The CDR3 totals 15 residues. Per germline, CDR1 ENHRY and CDR2 SYGVKD. Trimming pared 6 bases from V and 3 bases from J, leaving 14 bases between. CDR3 DNA: TGTGCCATCAGCTTTTTGGGCGGTGACACCGGGGAGCTGTTTTTT. It yields the protein CAISFLGGDTGELFF.

V gene TRBV5-1 combines with J gene TRBJ2-5; tentative D call: TRBD1 (5 bases). V was pared by 7 bases and J by 3 bases, with 13 bases between. Per germline, CDR1 SGHRS and CDR2 YFSETQ. The CDR3 runs to 13 residues. This CDR3 reads CASCLDREETQYF. The CDR3 DNA reads TGCGCCAGCTGTCTTGACAGAGAAGAGACCCAGTACTTC.

Here the CDR3 DNA reads TGTGCCAGCAGCTTAGTGAGGGGATTAGGATCCGGTGAGCAGTTCTTC. Its protein product is CASSLVRGLGSGEQFF. This chain connects TRBV7-9 to TRBJ2-1; tentatively, D is TRBD1 or TRBD2 (5 bases each). The CDR3 contains 16 residues. In germline, CDR1 is SEHNR, CDR2 FQNEAQ (reference sequence). Trimming took 1 base from V and 9 from J, leaving 19 bases between them.

The V gene is TRBV5-1, the J gene TRBJ2-7; weak D call: TRBD1 (9 bases). V gave up 4 bases and J gave up 1 base, with 27 bases separating them. Germline loops: CDR1 SGHRS, CDR2 YFSETQ. The CDR3 runs to 19 residues. In DNA form, the CDR3 reads TGCGCCAGCAGCCGAACCGGGACAGGGCTGAAGCGGGAGTCCTACGAGCAGTACTTC. Its protein is CASSRTGTGLKRESYEQYF.

The genes are TRBV14 and TRBJ1-1; no reliable D call. The CDR3 is 13 amino acids. Germline CDR1 SGHDN, CDR2 FVKESK. Trimming shortened V by 2 bases and J by 3 bases, and 7 bases separated the two germline ends. CDR3 nucleotide sequence: TGTGCCAGCAGCCAAAACTATGACACTGAAGCTTTCTTT. It encodes CASSQNYDTEAFF.

Only one count was recorded for this clone. The chain uses TRBV10-3 and TRBJ1-4; 7 nucleotides align to TRBD1. Germline V lookup: CDR1 ENHRY, CDR2 SYGVKD. The CDR3 contains 14 residues. Trimming took 5 bases from V and 7 from J; bases not matched to a gene: 7. The CDR3 loop is CAISSGTESEKLFF. The CDR3 nucleotides are TGTGCCATCAGTTCCGGGACAGAATCTGAAAAACTGTTTTTT.

The chain has TRBV21-1 and TRBJ2-7; the table's D call, TRBD2, has no DNA check behind it. TRBV21-1 is termed a pseudogene. The CDR3 is made up of 15 amino acids. The CDR3 DNA is TGTGCCAGCAGCAAAGGGGGAGCTTTTCGCCACGAGCAGTACTTC. Translating it yields CASSKGGAFRHEQYF.

This sequence joins TRBV2 and TRBJ2-1; 14 positions agree with TRBD2. This CDR3 has 15 amino acids. Per germline, CDR1 SNHLY and CDR2 FYNNEI. The J segment lost 7 bases and the V segment lost 6 bases, leaving 5 bases of the junction unmatched. The CDR3 coding sequence is TGTGCCAGCAGAGGCGGGACTAGCGGGAGTAATGAGCAGTTCTTC. Translated: CASRGGTSGSNEQFF.

The V call is TRBV7-9, the J call TRBJ2-6, with D hard to call. Germline V gene lookup returns CDR1 SEHNR and CDR2 FQNEAQ (reference sequence). The length of the CDR3 is 15 residues. V was trimmed by 3 bases and J by 1 base, leaving 7 bases between them. The CDR3 DNA follows: TGTGCCAGCAGCTTGAGGTGGTCTGGGGCCAACGTCCTGACTTTC. Amino acids: CASSLRWSGANVLTF.